The clone carrying this T cell receptor (beta chain) has a count of ten or more. The antigen is unknown. The data originate from a study of T cells in Graves' hyperthyroidism and ophthalmopathy. CDR3 length: 13 amino acids. Germline CDR1 is ENHRY and CDR2 is SYGVKD. After removal of 4 bases from V and 6 bases from J, the junction contained 5 bases not matched to a gene. Amplification of TCR beta CDR3 regions was performed using RNA transcripts as template. An initial round of RT-PCR targeting the TCR CDR3 relied on the HTBI primer set. MiXCR, run by TCRdb on the multiplex PCR reads, gives a single entry per CDR3 protein. The sample lists 700,000 or so distinct CDR3 sequences, roughly 15% occurring once. Study-wide points: Blood shared most expanded thyroid clonotypes above 0.001.

The clonotype was recovered from a man aged 18 to 29 with Graves' hyperthyroidism. This sequence joins TRBV10-3 and TRBJ2-7; 8 bases match TRBD1. Sequenced input: blood. CDR3 DNA sequence: TGTGCCATCAGTGTAACAGGGGGGCGCGAGCAGTACTTC. Translated: CAISVTGGREQYF.